These 30 T cell receptor delta chains were sequenced from one sample in a study of human gamma delta and Vdelta1 T cells (dated by TCRdb to 2017 to 2018). Library preparation used PCR. The reads were generated on an Illumina MiSeq. TCRdb processed the public reads again with the CATT caller, after which rows with matching DNA were combined. This sample has some 13,000 delta-chain clones in its table, and roughly 50% of those were observed once. The biggest ten clones account for more than 1.3% of the sample. No antigen has been identified for these receptors. The sample consisted of Vdelta1 gamma-delta T cells from blood grown in culture (DOT cells). The cell subset or site label, as the study defines it: Delta One T cells, in vitro expanded/differentiated Vd1+ gamma-delta T cells. Every receptor here comes from a human donor in good health.

This clone showed up just once. The chain couples TRDV1 to TRDJ1, with TRDD3 identical over 8 bases. The length of the CDR3 is 18 residues. Per germline, CDR1 TSWWSYY and CDR2 QGS. Trimming removed 2 bases from V and 10 bases from J; junction bases left unmatched: 21. Here the CDR3 DNA reads TGTGCTCTTGGGGAATTGGGGTCCCCCTTTCGTAGGGATACGTTACTCATCTTT. This codes for CALGELGSPFRRDTLLIF.

This clone has only a few counts. V usage is TRDV1 and J usage is TRDJ1; no clear D. V lost 0 bases and J lost 1, with 9 bases in between. CDR3 length: 15 residues. The germline gives CDR1 TSWWSYY, CDR2 QGS. CDR3 loop: CALGELLRGTDKLIF. The CDR3 region has the DNA TGTGCTCTTGGGGAACTACTTAGAGGCACCGATAAACTCATCTTT.

The chain joins TRDV1 to TRDJ1; 11 nucleotides match TRDD3. This CDR3 is built from 16 residues. V lost 4 bases to trimming and J lost 5 bases; unmatched junction nucleotides: 9. From germline, CDR1 is TSWWSYY and CDR2 QGS. The CDR3 is CALGGPMGDTSDKLIF. The CDR3 DNA follows: TGTGCTCTTGGGGGCCCAATGGGGGATACGTCTGATAAACTCATCTTT.

This clone came up once. V and J are TRDV1 and TRDJ1; TRDD2 or TRDD3 may be the D gene (7 bases each). Germline values: CDR1 TSWWSYY, CDR2 QGS. Trimming removed 3 bases from V and 0 bases from J, with 32 bases in between. The CDR3 consists of 22 residues. The CDR3 spells CALGDRASLIGGPSSYTDKLIF. Written as DNA, the CDR3 is TGTGCTCTTGGGGACCGGGCCTCCCTCATTGGGGGACCTTCCTCGTACACCGATAAACTCATCTTT.

The chain joins TRDV1 to TRDJ1; D may match TRDD2 or TRDD3 (7 bases each). Trimming took 1 base from V and 0 from J, leaving 39 bases between them. Germline assignment: CDR1 TSWWSYY and CDR2 QGS. The CDR3 has 25 residues. CDR3 region: CALGEPVNTRYTNSYTGVNTDKLIF. DNA for the CDR3: TGTGCTCTTGGGGAACCCGTGAATACCCGATACACGAATTCCTACACTGGGGTGAACACCGATAAACTCATCTTT.

In its sample, this clone is medium-sized. The gene calls are TRDV1 and TRDJ1; D unclear. The CDR3 spans 15 residues. Trimming removed 3 bases from V and 2 bases from J, with 13 bases in between. Germline V gene lookup returns CDR1 TSWWSYY and CDR2 QGS. This CDR3 reads CALGEAPGFTDKLIF. The CDR3 DNA follows: TGTGCTCTTGGGGAGGCTCCGGGGTTTACCGATAAACTCATCTTT.

This chain links TRDV1 with TRDJ1, with TRDD3 matching 10 bases. The trim removed 8 bases at V and 7 bases at J, leaving 37 bases unmatched. The germline V gene encodes CDR1 TSWWSYY and CDR2 QGS. This CDR3 is built from 23 residues. This CDR3 reads CALRIVVASLAGGYGVGSPKLIF. The CDR3 DNA follows: TGTGCTCTTCGAATCGTTGTTGCTTCCCTCGCCGGGGGATACGGCGTAGGGAGTCCTAAACTCATCTTT.

The gene calls are TRDV1 and TRDJ1; D is undetermined. From germline, CDR1 is TSWWSYY and CDR2 QGS. V was shortened by 3 bases and J by 7 bases, with 12 bases between the two germline ends. CDR3 length: 13 amino acids. The CDR3 reads CALGDSSEGKLIF. CDR3 DNA: TGTGCTCTTGGGGATTCTTCTGAGGGTAAACTCATCTTT.

In its sample, this clone was seen a few times. V usage is TRDV1 and J usage is TRDJ1; 11 bases are shared with TRDD3. V trimming: 1 base; J trimming: 0 bases; junction bases outside the gene matches: 19. Germline CDR1 reads TSWWSYY; CDR2 reads QGS. The CDR3 length is 22 residues. The DNA of the CDR3 is TGTGCTCTTGGGGAACAGTCCTCTCCACTTGGGGGATACGAAGCGTACACCGATAAACTCATCTTT. This translates into CALGEQSSPLGGYEAYTDKLIF.

The count of this clone is one. V is TRDV1 and J is TRDJ1, with TRDD3 matching over 10 bases. The CDR3 is made up of 22 amino acids. Germline V gene lookup returns CDR1 TSWWSYY and CDR2 QGS. J was trimmed by 7 bases and V by 3 bases; bases with no gene match: 29. CDR3 bases: TGTGCTCTTGGGGACTCTTTCCTACCTGCCAAGGGACTGGGGGATCTGGTTCTTAAACTCATCTTT. Protein sequence: CALGDSFLPAKGLGDLVLKLIF.

In its sample, this clone was seen once. This chain uses TRDV1 with TRDJ1, with 9 bases fitting TRDD3. This CDR3 is built from 23 residues. With V trimmed by 4 bases and J by 7 bases, 34 bases remained unmatched. Germline values: CDR1 TSWWSYY, CDR2 QGS. CDR3 bases: TGTGCTCTTGGGGGCGCTTTTGGCCTCCAGCGTGTCGACTGGGGGACGCTCGGCGGTAAACTCATCTTT. Translated: CALGGAFGLQRVDWGTLGGKLIF.

In this sample, this clone turned up a few times. The chain carries TRDV1 and TRDJ1; unclear D gene. Trimming removed 1 base from V and 2 bases from J, with 17 bases in between. CDR3 length: 17 residues. Germline loops: CDR1 TSWWSYY, CDR2 QGS. In nucleotides, the CDR3 is TGTGCTCTTGGGGAACCTCTTGCCTCTGTCTCAACCGATAAACTCATCTTT. Translation gives CALGEPLASVSTDKLIF.

The chain uses TRDV1 and TRDJ1, with 7 bases fitting TRDD3. V was clipped by 4 bases and J by 5 bases; unmatched bases: 7. Germline assignment: CDR1 TSWWSYY and CDR2 QGS. The CDR3 has 14 amino acids. The CDR3 bases are TGTGCTCTTGGGGTTAGCTTTGGGGGAGATAAACTCATCTTT. Translation: CALGVSFGGDKLIF.

The rearrangement joins TRDV1 to TRDJ1, with 8 bases lining up with TRDD3. The V and J ends lost 1 base and 0 bases, in that order; junction bases with no gene match: 28. The CDR3 contains 24 residues. Germline V gene sequence: CDR1 TSWWSYY, CDR2 QGS. CDR3 in amino acids: CALGERMKVLKPGYAVRDTDKLIF. DNA for the CDR3: TGTGCTCTTGGGGAACGAATGAAGGTCTTAAAACCGGGATACGCAGTGCGCGACACCGATAAACTCATCTTT.

This clone was counted between two and nine times. The chain combines TRDV1 with TRDJ1, with TRDD3 identical over 7 bases. V dropped 0 bases and J dropped 0; count of bases not matched to a gene: 22. Germline V gene data show CDR1 as TSWWSYY and CDR2 as QGS. The CDR3 contains 22 residues. In nucleotides, the CDR3 is TGTGCTCTTGGGGAACTATACGTACTGGGGATTTATAGGGTGGTAAACACCGATAAACTCATCTTT. Protein: CALGELYVLGIYRVVNTDKLIF.

This clone was seen more than once but under ten times. This chain connects TRDV1 to TRDJ1; the match to TRDD3 covers 8 bases. The V gene end was trimmed by 8 bases and the J gene end by 0 bases; junction bases not matched to a gene: 26. The CDR3 extends over 21 amino acids. Germline CDR1 TSWWSYY, CDR2 QGS. The CDR3 here is CALLPRPTGGHDLGYTDKLIF. The CDR3, as DNA: TGTGCTCTTCTGCCCCGACCTACTGGGGGCCACGATCTCGGATACACCGATAAACTCATCTTT.

In regard to this clone: Other DNA sequences from this sample encode an identical CDR3 as well. This chain connects TRDV1 to TRDJ1; 7 nucleotides align to TRDD3. Trimming took 0 bases from V and 0 from J; bases not matched to a gene: 7. This CDR3 is 17 amino acids long. Looked up from germline, CDR1 is TSWWSYY and CDR2 is QGS. The CDR3 DNA sequence: TGTGCTCTTGGGGAACTGGGGGGATCCAGGTACACCGATAAACTCATCTTT. Translation gives CALGELGGSRYTDKLIF.

The chain joins TRDV1 to TRDJ1; 10 nucleotides line up with TRDD3. Trimming cost V 0 bases and J 0 bases; bases outside gene matches: 16. Germline lookup yields CDR1 TSWWSYY and CDR2 QGS. The CDR3 spans 21 residues. CDR3 nucleotides: TGTGCTCTTGGGGAACTGTCCCGTATTACTGGGGGATCCTTTCACACCGATAAACTCATCTTT. This translates into CALGELSRITGGSFHTDKLIF.

V and J are TRDV1 and TRDJ1; a weak D match, TRDD3 (5 bases). The V gene's germline CDR1 is TSWWSYY and CDR2 QGS. The V gene lost 4 bases and the J gene lost 1 base, with 22 bases spanning the gap. The CDR3 consists of 18 residues. CDR3 amino acids: CALGVSRRGWGSTDKLIF. The CDR3 DNA is TGTGCTCTTGGGGTCTCGCGTCGCGGTTGGGGAAGCACCGATAAACTCATCTTT.

The chain links TRDV1 to TRDJ1; D not certain. The CDR3 has 17 residues. The germline CDR1 and CDR2 sequences are TSWWSYY and QGS. Trimming shortened V by 2 bases and J by 0 bases, and 16 bases separated the two germline ends. Written as DNA, the CDR3 is TGTGCTCTTGGGGAATTTGTCCCCTTAAGGTACACCGATAAACTCATCTTT. This sequence encodes CALGEFVPLRYTDKLIF.

The chain couples TRDV1 to TRDJ1; D uncertain. Trimming cost V 2 bases and J 0 bases, with 16 bases left between them. The germline V gene encodes CDR1 TSWWSYY and CDR2 QGS. This CDR3 has 17 amino acids. The CDR3 loop reads CALGEDSGPLDTDKLIF. The CDR3 region has the DNA TGTGCTCTTGGGGAAGACTCCGGTCCTTTAGACACCGATAAACTCATCTTT.

The chain employs TRDV1 and TRDJ1; 11 bases match TRDD3. This CDR3 is 21 amino acids long. The germline gives CDR1 TSWWSYY, CDR2 QGS. V was clipped by 0 bases and J by 2 bases; unmatched bases: 17. CDR3 in amino acids: CALGELASYVAGGYQTDKLIF. CDR3 sequence (DNA): TGTGCTCTTGGGGAACTAGCTTCCTACGTCGCTGGGGGATACCAAACCGATAAACTCATCTTT.

This chain connects TRDV1 to TRDJ1; D tentatively fits TRDD2 or TRDD3 (8 bases each). The V and J ends lost 0 bases and 0 bases respectively, with 35 bases between them. Germline CDR1 and CDR2: TSWWSYY and QGS. CDR3 length equals 24 residues. Here the CDR3 DNA reads TGTGCTCTTGGGGAACTAGCACTTCCTACGGGCGACTGGGGGTTCTCTATTTACACCGATAAACTCATCTTT. This translates into CALGELALPTGDWGFSIYTDKLIF.

The chain has TRDV1 and TRDJ1; 9 positions match TRDD3. V lost 3 bases, J lost 3 bases, and 8 bases stayed unmatched. This CDR3 is built from 16 residues. Germline values: CDR1 TSWWSYY, CDR2 QGS. CDR3 loop: CALGDRGGYWADKLIF. The CDR3, as DNA: TGTGCTCTTGGGGACCGCGGGGGATACTGGGCCGATAAACTCATCTTT.

The chain is built from TRDV1 and TRDJ1; TRDD3 matches 12 bases. This CDR3 has 23 amino acids. Germline V gene data show CDR1 as TSWWSYY and CDR2 as QGS. V lost 0 bases, J lost 3 bases, and 23 bases stayed unmatched. In nucleotides, the CDR3 is TGTGCTCTTGGGGAACTCCTCCTTCCTCCATCTTTGGACTGGGGGATACAATCCGATAAACTCATCTTT. Translation gives CALGELLLPPSLDWGIQSDKLIF.

This clone was seen only once. This chain uses TRDV1 with TRDJ1; no clear D. Germline V gene data show CDR1 as TSWWSYY and CDR2 as QGS. This CDR3 comprises 19 residues. V lost 0 bases and J 0 bases, leaving 20 bases between the germline ends. CDR3 protein: CALGELDPPGRGHTDKLIF. CDR3 in DNA: TGTGCTCTTGGGGAACTGGACCCACCGGGCCGGGGCCACACCGATAAACTCATCTTT.

This rearrangement joins TRDV1 to TRDJ1; possible D gene TRDD2, 6 bases. The CDR3 length is 18 residues. Germline lookup yields CDR1 TSWWSYY and CDR2 QGS. V was clipped by 2 bases and J by 0 bases, with 19 bases between them. In DNA, the CDR3 is TGTGCTCTTGGGGAAGATGGTCCTACAAGGGTAAACACCGATAAACTCATCTTT. Amino acid sequence: CALGEDGPTRVNTDKLIF.

The table lists this clone with a few counts. The chain joins TRDV1 to TRDJ1; a possible D gene is TRDD3 (5 bases). The germline V gene encodes CDR1 TSWWSYY and CDR2 QGS. V was cut by 2 bases and J by 4 bases, with 20 bases left in between. This CDR3 is 17 amino acids long. The CDR3 reads CALGESVLDHRIDKLIF. The DNA for the CDR3 is TGTGCTCTTGGGGAATCAGTACTGGACCACCGTATCGATAAACTCATCTTT.

V and J are TRDV1 and TRDJ1; 7 bases map to TRDD3. The V gene end was trimmed by 1 base and the J gene end by 0 bases; junction bases not matched to a gene: 17. Germline CDR1 TSWWSYY, CDR2 QGS. The CDR3 runs to 20 residues. The CDR3 DNA reads as TGTGCTCTTGGGGAACCCCGTACTGGGGACGGCCTTCTGTACACCGATAAACTCATCTTT. Protein product: CALGEPRTGDGLLYTDKLIF.

This clone has more than one count but fewer than ten. This chain connects TRDV1 to TRDJ1; TRDD3 matches at 11 bases. J gave up 0 bases and V 0 bases, and 42 bases lay outside the gene matches. This CDR3 is built from 30 residues. CDR1 and CDR2 from the germline V gene are TSWWSYY and QGS. CDR3 nucleotides: TGTGCTCTTGGGGAACTCAGGGAACTTCCTACTCTGTTCGGTGGGGGATACGCTCCTCAAAAGGGTCTGTACACCGATAAACTCATCTTT. The encoded protein is CALGELRELPTLFGGGYAPQKGLYTDKLIF.